This TCR beta chain originates from a study of cytomegalovirus exposure and HLA in healthy donors. Notes on the study in general: Most TCR sequences were uncommon, yet certain public TCRs appeared in many donors. In vitro data verified a few CMV-associated chains as specific for CMV antigens. Reportedly, cytomegalovirus status was diagnosed with high sensitivity and specificity.

With regard to this clone: Antigen: not known.

Trimming removed 5 bases at V and 1 base at J, with 12 bases between. Germline V gene lookup returns CDR1 SGHTA and CDR2 FQGNSA. The CDR3 spans 15 residues. Sequenced by immunoSEQ multiplex PCR; TCRdb stores in-frame clones only, minus some. Among about 75,000 clones, around four fifths were seen once, and the ten largest hold 3%. Sequencing input: PBMCs. The chain couples TRBV7-2 to TRBJ1-5, with a possible D match to TRBD1 (6 bases). The receptor was derived from a man aged 25-40 years in good health and CMV-seronegative. The CDR3 DNA reads TGTGCCAGCAGCCCGTCCCAGGGGAGCAATCAGCCCCAGCATTTT. Translating it yields CASSPSQGSNQPQHF.